Shown below are 14 T cell receptor beta chains from a single sample sequenced in a study of CD8+ T cells in alopecia areata. Sequencing relied on a cDNA template that was reverse transcribed from extracted RNA. Repertoires were generated with immunoSEQ multiplex PCR, while TCRdb's copy carries only in-frame clones and drops some. The record shows around 100,000 clones for this sample, with no singletons present. The source material was lesional skin. All receptors come from a C3H/HeJ mouse with alopecia areata. MHC haplotype: H2-k.

A word on this clone: Each gene name is a mouse one. The read comes to an end 4 residues before the CDR3 does, leaving the germline J gene to fill in the end. The chain carries TRBV5 and TRBJ2-1, with D maybe TRBD2 (7 bases). V was cut by 0 bases and J by 4 bases, with 10 bases left in between. The germline V gene has CDR1 LGHNA and CDR2 YNLKQL (reference sequence). This CDR3 is 15 amino acids long. The part of the CDR3 DNA that was read is TGTGCCAGCAGCCAAGATCGGGGGGCTTATGCT. Amino acid sequence: CASSQDRGAYA. The full-length CDR3 reads as CASSQDRGAYAEQFF.

This clone was counted only a few times. TCRdb's protein and the DNA translation differ at residue 9; the protein here comes from the DNA. Gene names are the mouse ones. The read ends 3 residues shy of where the CDR3 ends; the end is completed using the germline J gene. The J gene is TRBJ1-3, the V gene TRBV13-3, with 9 bases fitting TRBD1. The ends lost 4 bases at V and 8 bases at J; junction bases unmatched: 1. Germline CDR1 NNHDY, CDR2 SYVADS. The CDR3 length is 12 residues. Incomplete CDR3 DNA: TGTGCCAGCAGTTACAGGGGGCATACG. It codes for CASSYRGHT. The entire CDR3 protein reads CASSYRGHTLYF.

This clone was detected only a few times. Gene labels here are mouse ones. Read sequence stops 4 residues before the CDR3 end, and the germline J gene provides the missing end. V and J are TRBV17 and TRBJ2-7; no definite D call. This CDR3 spans 13 amino acids. The V gene's germline CDR1 is MNHDT and CDR2 YYDKIL. Trimming pared 3 bases from V and 3 bases from J, leaving 9 bases between. Partial CDR3 DNA: TGTGCTAGCAGTAGTCGCTGGCACTAT. This codes for CASSSRWHY. The whole CDR3 protein is CASSSRWHYEQYF.

This clone was seen a handful of times. Gene names are mouse gene names. The read finishes 4 residues shy of the CDR3 end, and the germline J gene is used to complete it. The chain is built from TRBV13-3 and TRBJ2-1; TRBD2 matches 7 bases. CDR3 length: 12 amino acids. Germline V gene data show CDR1 as NNHDY and CDR2 as SYVADS. Incomplete CDR3 DNA: TGTGCCAGCATGGGGGGTGGGGCT. Translated, it gives CASMGGGA. The CDR3 as a whole reads CASMGGGAEQFF.

A remark on this clone: The genes are named according to mouse. The CDR3 extends 4 residues past the end of the read, so its final part is completed from the germline J gene. The rearrangement joins TRBV13-3 to TRBJ2-5; 12 nucleotides match TRBD2. The CDR3 consists of 16 residues. Looked up from germline, CDR1 is NNHDY and CDR2 is SYVADS. V lost 5 bases to trimming and J lost 2 bases; unmatched junction nucleotides: 6. The CDR3 here is CASRGDWGASQDTQYF. CDR3 bases read: TGTGCCAGCAGGGGGGACTGGGGGGCCTCCCAAGAC.

This clone has a handful of counts. These gene names are mouse names. The read stops 4 residues short of the end of the CDR3; the missing end is completed from the germline J gene. This chain links TRBV1 with TRBJ1-4, with 7 nucleotides matching TRBD1. The V gene's germline CDR1 is NSQYPW and CDR2 LRSPGD (reference sequence). With 4 bases clipped from V and 0 bases from J, the junction kept 5 bases outside the gene matches. The CDR3 is 16 amino acids. CDR3 bases read: TGCACCTGCAGTGTACAGGGACAGATTTCCAACGAA. This codes for CTCSVQGQISNE. The full CDR3 protein is CTCSVQGQISNERLFF.

In regard to this clone: Germline and genes: mouse. The read gets to within 4 residues of the CDR3 end, and the germline J gene fills in the rest. The J gene is TRBJ2-1, the V gene TRBV13-3, with TRBD2 matching over 10 bases. With 1 base clipped from V and 3 bases from J, the junction kept 4 bases outside the gene matches. Per germline, CDR1 NNHDY and CDR2 SYVADS. The CDR3 runs to 16 residues. The part of the CDR3 DNA that was read is TGTGCCAGCAGTGATCCCTGGGACTGGGGCTATGCT. Translating it yields CASSDPWDWGYA. The whole CDR3 protein is CASSDPWDWGYAEQFF.

Of note for this clone: The gene names given are mouse names. Sequencing ends 4 residues short of the CDR3 end; the germline J gene provides the rest. This chain links TRBV13-3 with TRBJ1-4; the match to TRBD1 covers 9 bases. Germline values: CDR1 NNHDY, CDR2 SYVADS. There are 16 residues in the CDR3. V trimming: 2 bases; J trimming: 0 bases; junction bases outside the gene matches: 2. The sequenced CDR3 bases are TGTGCCAGCAGTGACACAGGGGGCCTTTCCAACGAA. It encodes CASSDTGGLSNE. The entire CDR3 sequence reads CASSDTGGLSNERLFF.

This clone turned up a few times. Mouse germline and gene names are used. The read comes to an end 4 residues before the CDR3 does, leaving the germline J gene to fill in the end. The rearrangement joins TRBV19 to TRBJ1-1; D possibly corresponds to TRBD1 (6 bases). The CDR3 consists of 11 residues. Germline V CDR1 and CDR2: FNHDT, SITEND (reference sequence). Here the CDR3 reads CASSRTAEVFF. The sequenced part of the CDR3 DNA is TGTGCCAGCAGTCGGACAGCA.

With respect to this clone: Mouse names are used for the genes. The CDR3 end falls 4 residues outside the read, so it is completed with the germline J gene. The V and J genes are TRBV1 and TRBJ2-3, with TRBD1 matching over 11 bases. The CDR3 consists of 17 residues. V was clipped by 5 bases and J by 0 bases; unmatched bases: 7. The germline V gene encodes CDR1 NSQYPW and CDR2 LRSPGD (reference sequence). The CDR3 sequence is CTCSSRTGGLSAETLYF. The sequenced CDR3 bases are TGCACCTGCAGTTCCCGGACAGGGGGCTTGAGTGCAGAA. Together with reference TRBV1 and TRBJ2-3, the CDR3 gives the full variable domain: VTLLEQNPRWRLVPRGQAVNLRCILKNSQYPWMSWYQQDLQKQLQWLFTLRSPGDKEVKSLPGADYLATRVTDTELRLQVANMSQGRTLYCTCSSRTGGLSAETLYFGSGTRLTVL.

This clone has a handful of counts. Here the gene names and germline are mouse. The CDR3 goes on 4 residues after the read ends, and that part is filled in from the germline J gene. This chain connects TRBV1 to TRBJ2-3, with 10 bases lining up with TRBD1. CDR1 NSQYPW and CDR2 LRSPGD come from the germline V gene (reference sequence). Trimming removed 4 bases from V and 0 bases from J; junction bases left unmatched: 7. The CDR3 has 17 amino acids. This CDR3 reads CTCSVGDRGLSAETLYF. Partial CDR3 DNA: TGCACCTGCAGTGTCGGGGACAGGGGTCTAAGTGCAGAA.

This clone was observed a handful of times. Germline and genes: mouse. The read stops 4 residues short of the end of the CDR3; the missing end is completed from the germline J gene. J is TRBJ2-1 and V is TRBV13-2; the match to TRBD2 covers 7 bases. Germline CDR1 reads NNHNN; CDR2 reads SYGAGS (reference sequence). This CDR3 comprises 15 residues. Losses at the gene ends were 2 bases for V and 3 bases for J; bases not matched to a gene: 5. This CDR3 is CASGEWGDGYAEQFF. The sequenced CDR3 bases are TGTGCCAGCGGTGAATGGGGGGATGGCTATGCT.

There are a few counts of this clone. Germline and genes here are mouse. Read coverage stops 4 residues before the CDR3 terminus; the germline J gene supplies the remainder. The V and J genes are TRBV1 and TRBJ2-2; D is perhaps TRBD2 (7 bases). The CDR3 consists of 16 residues. Trimming took 0 bases from V and 3 from J, leaving 11 bases between them. Germline values: CDR1 NSQYPW, CDR2 LRSPGD (reference sequence). CDR3 sequence reads: CTCSADVGGHTGQLYF. CDR3 DNA, as far as it was read: TGCACCTGCAGTGCAGATGTCGGGGGGCACACCGGG.

Concerning this clone itself: Gene names are mouse gene names. The read ends 4 residues before the CDR3 terminus; that terminus is restored from the germline J gene. V and J are TRBV13-3 and TRBJ2-3; TRBD1 matches at 10 bases. Germline CDR1 reads NNHDY; CDR2 reads SYVADS. The V segment lost 3 bases and the J segment 4 bases; nucleotides outside the gene matches: 2. The CDR3 extends over 14 amino acids. Partial CDR3 DNA: TGTGCCAGCAGTGTGGGACAGGGGACAGAA. Its protein is CASSVGQGTE. The complete CDR3 protein is CASSVGQGTETLYF.